Given below is one T cell receptor (beta chain) in context. The data belong to a study of shared T cell receptors in the human thymus. Generated by immunoSEQ multiplex PCR, the TCRdb table keeps only in-frame clones and is missing some. The data hold approximately 490,000 clones, with around 82% observed a single time. The same specimen was also included in a second study, on human thymus T cells. As that report states: The donors were infants in Finland with congenital heart defects, otherwise immunologically healthy. The thymus was resected at corrective cardiac surgery.

This clonotype was obtained from a boy in the first two years of life with a congenital heart defect. The sample consisted of thymocytes.

The CDR3 region has the DNA TGTGCCAGCAGCCGACAGGGACTAGCGGATCCTCAAGAGACCCAGTACTTC. Protein sequence: CASSRQGLADPQETQYF. The chain links TRBV4-2 to TRBJ2-5; 11 bases align to TRBD2. The germline V gene has CDR1 LGHNA and CDR2 YNFKEQ. The ends lost 4 bases at V and 2 bases at J; junction bases unmatched: 9. This CDR3 region has 17 residues.